This entry concerns a single T cell receptor beta chain. As originally analysed: Nucleated cell number was recorded as an estimate derived from reference gene primer amplification. Here immunoSEQ multiplex PCR was the method, and the copy in TCRdb shows in-frame clones only, minus some. V and J calls and clone size are given by that table; D and trimming were obtained from the DNA. The sample includes fewer than 300,000 clones, more than 75% of them seen just once. V shed 2 bases and J 8 bases; nucleotides not matched to a gene: 13. This CDR3 is 16 amino acids long. The germline gives CDR1 GTSNPN, CDR2 SVGIG (reference sequence). The sample belongs to a study of blood T cell repertoires in COVID-19. As for the study in general: The United States, Italy and Spain provided the acute and convalescent COVID-19 samples.

Sequencing used peripheral blood. The chain carries TRBV30 and TRBJ2-1; TRBD2 agrees at 9 bases. The sequence was collected from a woman between 40 and 55 years old who had recovered from COVID-19. The CDR3 sequence: CAWSPPDSGSFDEQFF. The CDR3 DNA reads as TGTGCCTGGAGTCCCCCCGATAGCGGGAGTTTCGATGAGCAGTTCTTC.